This TCR beta chain was captured by sequencing in a study of shared clonotypes between healthy human individuals. Assay used: immunoSEQ multiplex PCR; TCRdb lists only in-frame clones, some missing. The sample has approximately 2.5 million clones, 80% to 95% seen once; the top ten hold 0.36%. The CDR3 consists of 15 residues. Germline V lookup: CDR1 GTSNPN, CDR2 SVGIG (reference sequence). With V trimmed by 0 bases and J by 5 bases, 7 bases remained unmatched. This chain joins TRBV30 and TRBJ2-3; 8 bases align to TRBD2. The sequencing input was naive CD4+ T cells from PBMCs. Subset described: CD45RA+ positively selected. This TCR derives from a man younger than 35 in good health. Some clones in this sample may be carry-over from other donors' samples. The CDR3 loop reads CAWSVVREGLDTQYF. CDR3 sequence (DNA): TGTGCCTGGAGTGTAGTACGGGAGGGATTAGATACGCAGTATTTT.